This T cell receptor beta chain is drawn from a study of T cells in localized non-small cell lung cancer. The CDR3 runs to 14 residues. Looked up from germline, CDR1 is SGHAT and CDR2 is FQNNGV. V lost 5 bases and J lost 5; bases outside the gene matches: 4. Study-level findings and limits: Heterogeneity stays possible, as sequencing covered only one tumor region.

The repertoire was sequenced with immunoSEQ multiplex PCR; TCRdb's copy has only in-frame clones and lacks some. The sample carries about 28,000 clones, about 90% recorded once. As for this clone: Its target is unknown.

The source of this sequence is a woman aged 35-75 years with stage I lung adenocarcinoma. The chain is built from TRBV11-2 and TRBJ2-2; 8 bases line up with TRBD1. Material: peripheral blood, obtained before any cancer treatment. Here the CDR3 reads CASSPRTGTGELFF. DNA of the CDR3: TGTGCCAGCAGCCCGCGGACAGGGACCGGGGAGCTGTTTTTT. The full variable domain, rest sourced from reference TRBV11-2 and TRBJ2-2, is EAGVAQSPRYKIIEKRQSVAFWCNPISGHATLYWYQQILGQGPKLLIQFQNNGVVDDSQLPKDRFSAERLKGVDSTLKIQPAKLEDSAVYLCASSPRTGTGELFFGEGSRLTVL.